Listed below are T cell receptor beta chains from one sample, sequenced in a study of vaccination effects on CD4 cells after COVID-19. Profiling relied on immunoSEQ multiplex PCR, and the TCRdb table lists in-frame clones only, not all of them. Counted here are approximately 58,000 clones, about three quarters occurring once; the ten biggest clones make up 3% to 3.5%. The antigens of these receptors remain unknown. The sample was CD4+ T cells from PBMCs cultured without peptide, taken before COVID-19 vaccination. The receptors come from a human donor who received a COVID-19 vaccine. The CDR3 runs from the conserved cysteine through the conserved F or W. Each record gives: D gene, clone size, CDR3 length, V gene, J gene, CDR3 DNA, CDR3 protein. D genes are given only for firm matches. A clone size is listed for some rows: how often the clone was seen (once, few, many), or a class if it is expanded.

D gene: TRBD1; clone size: once; CDR3 length: 16; V gene: TRBV4-1; J gene: TRBJ2-1; CDR3 DNA: TGCGCCAGCAGCGAACGGGACAGGGTGAGACTAGATGAGCAGTTCTTC; CDR3 protein: CASSERDRVRLDEQFF
D gene: -; clone size: -; CDR3 length: 14; V gene: TRBV7-2; J gene: TRBJ1-2; CDR3 DNA: TGTGCCAGCAGCTTAGATGGAGGGGTAGAAGGCTACACCTTC; CDR3 protein: CASSLDGGVEGYTF
D gene: TRBD2; clone size: -; CDR3 length: 16; V gene: TRBV6-1; J gene: TRBJ2-2; CDR3 DNA: TGTGCCAGCAGTGAAGGGCGGGGGGGCCTCGCCGGGGAGCTGTTTTTT; CDR3 protein: CASSEGRGGLAGELFF
D gene: -; clone size: -; CDR3 length: 12; V gene: TRBV3-1/TRBV3-2; J gene: TRBJ2-1; CDR3 DNA: TGTGCCAGCAGCCAAACCTACAATGAGCAGTTCTTC; CDR3 protein: CASSQTYNEQFF
D gene: -; clone size: -; CDR3 length: 15; V gene: TRBV7-9; J gene: TRBJ1-5; CDR3 DNA: TGTGCCAGCAGCTTAGGCACGGGGGTGGGTCAGCCCCAGCATTTT; CDR3 protein: CASSLGTGVGQPQHF
D gene: TRBD1; clone size: -; CDR3 length: 15; V gene: TRBV4-1; J gene: TRBJ2-1; CDR3 DNA: TGCGCCAGTTCGGCCGGGACAGGGTGGAGCGATGAGCAGTTCTTC; CDR3 protein: CASSAGTGWSDEQFF
D gene: -; clone size: -; CDR3 length: 13; V gene: TRBV5-6; J gene: TRBJ1-2; CDR3 DNA: TGTGCCAGCAGGGCGGGTTATGACTATGGCTACACCTTC; CDR3 protein: CASRAGYDYGYTF
D gene: -; clone size: -; CDR3 length: 16; V gene: TRBV27; J gene: TRBJ2-3; CDR3 DNA: TGTGCCAGCAGTTCGCATGCTAGCGCTAGCACAGATACGCAGTATTTT; CDR3 protein: CASSSHASASTDTQYF
D gene: -; clone size: -; CDR3 length: 12; V gene: TRBV29-1; J gene: TRBJ1-2; CDR3 DNA: TGCAGCGCAACGAAGGGGGGGAATGGCTACACCTTC; CDR3 protein: CSATKGGNGYTF
D gene: -; clone size: -; CDR3 length: 14; V gene: TRBV21-1; J gene: TRBJ2-4; CDR3 DNA: TGTGCCAGCAGCAAAGGAGTAAGGGGAGGGATTCAGTACTTC; CDR3 protein: CASSKGVRGGIQYF
D gene: -; clone size: -; CDR3 length: 15; V gene: TRBV19; J gene: TRBJ2-2; CDR3 DNA: TGTGCCAGTAGTACAGGGTCGGTAAACACCGGGGAGCTGTTTTTT; CDR3 protein: CASSTGSVNTGELFF
D gene: TRBD1; clone size: once; CDR3 length: 14; V gene: TRBV10-2; J gene: TRBJ1-2; CDR3 DNA: TGCGCCAGCAGAATAACAGGGGAGAACTATGGCTACACCTTC; CDR3 protein: CASRITGENYGYTF
D gene: -; clone size: -; CDR3 length: 13; V gene: TRBV10-2; J gene: TRBJ1-3; CDR3 DNA: TGCGCCAGCAGTGACCACTCTGGAAACACCATATATTTT; CDR3 protein: CASSDHSGNTIYF
D gene: TRBD1; clone size: few; CDR3 length: 15; V gene: TRBV6-5; J gene: TRBJ1-1; CDR3 DNA: TGTGCCAGCAGACAGGGGTTGTTGGGGACCACTGAAGCTTTCTTT; CDR3 protein: CASRQGLLGTTEAFF
D gene: TRBD1; clone size: -; CDR3 length: 15; V gene: TRBV5-6; J gene: TRBJ1-3; CDR3 DNA: TGTGCCAGCAGCATGACAGGGGTCTCTGGAAACACCATATATTTT; CDR3 protein: CASSMTGVSGNTIYF
D gene: -; clone size: -; CDR3 length: 15; V gene: TRBV6-1; J gene: TRBJ1-2; CDR3 DNA: TGTGCCAGCAGTGAAGCGCAAGGGTCCTACTATGGCTACACCTTC; CDR3 protein: CASSEAQGSYYGYTF
D gene: TRBD1; clone size: once; CDR3 length: 13; V gene: TRBV5-1; J gene: TRBJ1-2; CDR3 DNA: TGCGCCAGCAGCTCAACAGGGGATCGTGGCTACACCTTC; CDR3 protein: CASSSTGDRGYTF
D gene: -; clone size: -; CDR3 length: 16; V gene: TRBV19; J gene: TRBJ1-2; CDR3 DNA: TGTGCCAGTAGTATCATTTCAGGAGCTTTAAGATATGGCTACACCTTC; CDR3 protein: CASSIISGALRYGYTF
D gene: TRBD2; clone size: -; CDR3 length: 16; V gene: TRBV5-1; J gene: TRBJ2-1; CDR3 DNA: TGCGCCAGCAGCATAAGACTAGCGGGGGGTAACAATGAGCAGTTCTTC; CDR3 protein: CASSIRLAGGNNEQFF
D gene: -; clone size: -; CDR3 length: 15; V gene: TRBV15; J gene: TRBJ2-3; CDR3 DNA: TGTGCCACCAGCAGAACACCGGGATCCGAGGGTACGCAGTATTTT; CDR3 protein: CATSRTPGSEGTQYF
D gene: TRBD1; clone size: -; CDR3 length: 13; V gene: TRBV30; J gene: TRBJ1-2; CDR3 DNA: TGTGCCTGGACCATACAGGGGGCGGGGGGCTACACCTTC; CDR3 protein: CAWTIQGAGGYTF
D gene: -; clone size: -; CDR3 length: 13; V gene: TRBV24-1; J gene: TRBJ2-5; CDR3 DNA: TGTGCCACCAGTGATCCCGGAAAAGAGACCCAGTACTTC; CDR3 protein: CATSDPGKETQYF
D gene: -; clone size: few; CDR3 length: 15; V gene: TRBV18; J gene: TRBJ1-1; CDR3 DNA: TGTGCCAGCTCACCATCTATACTTCAGAACACTGAAGCTTTCTTT; CDR3 protein: CASSPSILQNTEAFF
D gene: -; clone size: -; CDR3 length: 12; V gene: TRBV3-1/TRBV3-2; J gene: TRBJ2-1; CDR3 DNA: TGTGCCAGCAGCCAGAGTGCCAGGGGAAAGTTCTTC; CDR3 protein: CASSQSARGKFF
D gene: -; clone size: -; CDR3 length: 15; V gene: TRBV9; J gene: TRBJ1-1; CDR3 DNA: TGTGCCAGCACCCCAGGAGAGGGGGAGGGGACTGAAGCTTTCTTT; CDR3 protein: CASTPGEGEGTEAFF
D gene: -; clone size: few; CDR3 length: 12; V gene: TRBV5-1; J gene: TRBJ1-2; CDR3 DNA: TGCGCCAGCAGCTCCTCGCGATATGGCTACACCTTC; CDR3 protein: CASSSSRYGYTF
D gene: TRBD1; clone size: -; CDR3 length: 16; V gene: TRBV3-1/TRBV3-2; J gene: TRBJ2-4; CDR3 DNA: TGTGCCAGCAGCCCCGGGACAGGGGGCCCCAAAAACATTCAGTACTTC; CDR3 protein: CASSPGTGGPKNIQYF
D gene: -; clone size: -; CDR3 length: 15; V gene: TRBV6-5; J gene: TRBJ1-4; CDR3 DNA: TGTGCCAGCAGTTACTCGAGTCGTATGAATGAAAAACTGTTTTTT; CDR3 protein: CASSYSSRMNEKLFF
D gene: TRBD2; clone size: -; CDR3 length: 13; V gene: TRBV29-1; J gene: TRBJ2-5; CDR3 DNA: TGCAGCTCCGGAAAAATAGCGGGGCAGACCCAGTACTTC; CDR3 protein: CSSGKIAGQTQYF
D gene: -; clone size: -; CDR3 length: 17; V gene: TRBV6-2/TRBV6-3; J gene: TRBJ2-3; CDR3 DNA: TGTGCCAGCAGTTACCGGGCCCGGGCCCCGGCCCTAGATACGCAGTATTTT; CDR3 protein: CASSYRARAPALDTQYF
D gene: -; clone size: few; CDR3 length: 15; V gene: TRBV5-8; J gene: TRBJ2-3; CDR3 DNA: TGTGCCAGCAGCTTTCTTAGGGATAGCACAGATACGCAGTATTTT; CDR3 protein: CASSFLRDSTDTQYF
D gene: -; clone size: once; CDR3 length: 13; V gene: TRBV28; J gene: TRBJ2-5; CDR3 DNA: TGTGCCAGCAGCCGGGACTTCCAAGAGACCCAGTACTTC; CDR3 protein: CASSRDFQETQYF
D gene: -; clone size: -; CDR3 length: 11; V gene: TRBV20-1; J gene: TRBJ1-1; CDR3 DNA: TGCAGTGCTAGAATGAACACTGAAGCTTTCTTT; CDR3 protein: CSARMNTEAFF
D gene: -; clone size: few; CDR3 length: 15; V gene: TRBV7-2; J gene: TRBJ1-2; CDR3 DNA: TGTGCCAGCAGCTCCCCGGGGGGGCCAACCTATGGCTACACCTTC; CDR3 protein: CASSSPGGPTYGYTF
D gene: -; clone size: -; CDR3 length: 16; V gene: TRBV7-3; J gene: TRBJ2-5; CDR3 DNA: TGTGCCAGCAGCTCAACGGCAGGGGCAACGCAAGAGACCCAGTACTTC; CDR3 protein: CASSSTAGATQETQYF
D gene: -; clone size: -; CDR3 length: 12; V gene: TRBV10-2; J gene: TRBJ2-1; CDR3 DNA: TGCGCCAGCAGTGCGATAATCAATGAGCAGTTCTTC; CDR3 protein: CASSAIINEQFF
D gene: -; clone size: few; CDR3 length: 12; V gene: TRBV6-6; J gene: TRBJ2-1; CDR3 DNA: TGTGCCAGTCAGGCAGGGGGGATTGAGCAGTTCTTC; CDR3 protein: CASQAGGIEQFF
D gene: -; clone size: -; CDR3 length: 14; V gene: TRBV5-1; J gene: TRBJ2-3; CDR3 DNA: TGCGCCAGCAGCTTGGGGCCTATCGGGGATACGCAGTATTTT; CDR3 protein: CASSLGPIGDTQYF
D gene: -; clone size: -; CDR3 length: 14; V gene: TRBV29-1; J gene: TRBJ2-2; CDR3 DNA: TGCAGCGTTGAAGTAAACCGGAACACCGGGGAGCTGTTTTTT; CDR3 protein: CSVEVNRNTGELFF
D gene: -; clone size: -; CDR3 length: 13; V gene: TRBV18; J gene: TRBJ2-5; CDR3 DNA: TGTGCCAGCTCACCAGGACTGGAGGAGACCCAGTACTTC; CDR3 protein: CASSPGLEETQYF
D gene: TRBD2; clone size: -; CDR3 length: 17; V gene: TRBV10-2; J gene: TRBJ2-1; CDR3 DNA: TGCGCCAGCAGTGAGTCGAGGAGCGGGGGGGGTTGGGATGAGCAGTTCTTC; CDR3 protein: CASSESRSGGGWDEQFF
D gene: -; clone size: -; CDR3 length: 15; V gene: TRBV6-5; J gene: TRBJ2-4; CDR3 DNA: TGTGCCAGTTGGATTCAAAAGGCGGGGACGGGCATTCAGTACTTC; CDR3 protein: CASWIQKAGTGIQYF
D gene: TRBD1; clone size: -; CDR3 length: 16; V gene: TRBV5-1; J gene: TRBJ1-6; CDR3 DNA: TGCGCCAGCAGCTGGGGACAGGGAAACTATAATTCACCCCTCCACTTT; CDR3 protein: CASSWGQGNYNSPLHF
D gene: -; clone size: -; CDR3 length: 13; V gene: TRBV6-6; J gene: TRBJ1-5; CDR3 DNA: TGTGCCAGCAGGCCTGGACAGTTTCAGCCCCAGCATTTT; CDR3 protein: CASRPGQFQPQHF
D gene: -; clone size: -; CDR3 length: 14; V gene: TRBV11-2; J gene: TRBJ2-5; CDR3 DNA: TGTGCCAGCAGCTCCCCAGGGATTGGAGAGACCCAGTACTTC; CDR3 protein: CASSSPGIGETQYF
D gene: -; clone size: few; CDR3 length: 14; V gene: TRBV4-2; J gene: TRBJ2-2; CDR3 DNA: TGTGCCAGCAGCCAACTAGTAAGCACCGGGGAGCTGTTTTTT; CDR3 protein: CASSQLVSTGELFF
D gene: -; clone size: -; CDR3 length: 15; V gene: TRBV6-1; J gene: TRBJ1-2; CDR3 DNA: TGTGCCAGCAGTGAAGCGCTTGTGGGGGCCTATGGCTACACCTTC; CDR3 protein: CASSEALVGAYGYTF
D gene: -; clone size: -; CDR3 length: 12; V gene: TRBV19; J gene: TRBJ2-2; CDR3 DNA: TGTGCCAGTAGTCCGGGGACAGGGGAGCTGTTTTTT; CDR3 protein: CASSPGTGELFF
D gene: -; clone size: once; CDR3 length: 15; V gene: TRBV5-5; J gene: TRBJ1-2; CDR3 DNA: TGTGCCAGCAGCTTGGTAGCCCAGGGAAACTATGGCTACACCTTC; CDR3 protein: CASSLVAQGNYGYTF
D gene: TRBD1; clone size: -; CDR3 length: 13; V gene: TRBV5-4; J gene: TRBJ2-1; CDR3 DNA: TGTGCCAGCAGCTCGGGACAGGACAATGAGCAGTTCTTC; CDR3 protein: CASSSGQDNEQFF
D gene: -; clone size: -; CDR3 length: 17; V gene: TRBV19; J gene: TRBJ2-4; CDR3 DNA: TGTGCCAGTAGTATGCCCGGGCAGACTCTAGCCAAAAACATTCAGTACTTC; CDR3 protein: CASSMPGQTLAKNIQYF
D gene: -; clone size: -; CDR3 length: 15; V gene: TRBV4-1; J gene: TRBJ2-5; CDR3 DNA: TGCGCCAGCAGCCCAACGTCACAGGGTAGGGAGACCCAGTACTTC; CDR3 protein: CASSPTSQGRETQYF
D gene: -; clone size: -; CDR3 length: 14; V gene: TRBV11-1; J gene: TRBJ2-3; CDR3 DNA: TGTGCCAGCAGCTTAAGGCCTAGCACAGATACGCAGTATTTT; CDR3 protein: CASSLRPSTDTQYF
D gene: -; clone size: -; CDR3 length: 16; V gene: TRBV4-1; J gene: TRBJ1-2; CDR3 DNA: TGCGCCAGCAGCCAAGAGGGCACGTCGCGTAACTATGGCTACACCTTC; CDR3 protein: CASSQEGTSRNYGYTF
D gene: TRBD2; clone size: -; CDR3 length: 17; V gene: TRBV24-1; J gene: TRBJ2-3; CDR3 DNA: TGTGCCACCAGTGATCCGATGGGACTAGGAAGCACAGATACGCAGTATTTT; CDR3 protein: CATSDPMGLGSTDTQYF